Reported below is one T cell receptor (beta chain). Its target is unknown. This sample stems from a study of T cell responses to AZD1222 COVID-19 vaccine. Overall study findings and caveats: The donors showed a predominance of white British ancestry and of females, with possible underestimation of clonal diversity. Variant regions that are unmutated are reportedly the target of nearly half of spike-specific TCRs. The number of AZD1222 recipients seropositive at baseline was only 6 or 7. Among vaccine-associated CD4 TCRs, coverage spanned spike, with dominance at 160-218 and 743-854.

Assay: immunoSEQ multiplex PCR; the TCRdb copy retains only in-frame clones and omits some. The sample includes roughly 140,000 clones, 90% to 95% of them seen just once. With V trimmed by 3 bases and J by 10 bases, 5 bases remained unmatched. Germline V gene data show CDR1 as LGHDT and CDR2 as YNNKEL (reference sequence). The CDR3 is 12 amino acids. This chain uses TRBV3-1 (or the pseudogene TRBV3-2) with TRBJ2-7; TRBD1 matches 8 bases. This receptor was identified in an adult in good health. The sequenced sample was peripheral blood, obtained on day 0 of AZD1222 vaccination. This CDR3 is CASSQTGAFQYF. The CDR3 nucleotides read TGTGCCAGCAGCCAGACAGGGGCCTTCCAGTACTTC.